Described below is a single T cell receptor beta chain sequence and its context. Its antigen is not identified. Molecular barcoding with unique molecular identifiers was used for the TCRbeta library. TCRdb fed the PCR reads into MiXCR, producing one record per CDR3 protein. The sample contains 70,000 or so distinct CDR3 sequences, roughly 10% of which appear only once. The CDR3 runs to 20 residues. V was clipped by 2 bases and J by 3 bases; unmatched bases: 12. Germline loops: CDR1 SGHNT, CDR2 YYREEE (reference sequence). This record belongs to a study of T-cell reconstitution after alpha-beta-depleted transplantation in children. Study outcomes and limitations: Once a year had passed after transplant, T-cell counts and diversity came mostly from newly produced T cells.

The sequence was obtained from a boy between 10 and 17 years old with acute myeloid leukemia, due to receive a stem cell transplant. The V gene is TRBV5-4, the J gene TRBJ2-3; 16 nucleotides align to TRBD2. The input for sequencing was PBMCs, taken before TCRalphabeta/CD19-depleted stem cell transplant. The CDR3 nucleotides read TGTGCCAGCAGCTTCTTCCCCACCGGGACTAGCGGGAGGGCAACAGATACGCAGTATTTT. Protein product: CASSFFPTGTSGRATDTQYF.